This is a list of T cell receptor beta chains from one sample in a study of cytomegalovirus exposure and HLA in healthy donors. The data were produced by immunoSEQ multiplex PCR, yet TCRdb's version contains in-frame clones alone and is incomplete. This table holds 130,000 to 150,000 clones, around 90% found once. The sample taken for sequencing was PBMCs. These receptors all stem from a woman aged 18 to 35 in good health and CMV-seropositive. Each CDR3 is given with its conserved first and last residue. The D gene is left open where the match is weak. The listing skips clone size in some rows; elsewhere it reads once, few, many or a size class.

CDR3: CASSQPGQGVYGYTF
DNA: TGCGCCAGCAGTCAACCGGGACAGGGGGTCTATGGCTACACCTTC
J: TRBJ1-2
D: TRBD1
size: NA
length: 15
V: TRBV23-1

CDR3: CAWMEDPNSPLHF
DNA: TGTGCCTGGATGGAGGACCCTAATTCACCCCTCCACTTT
J: TRBJ1-6
D: NA
size: NA
length: 13
V: TRBV30

CDR3: CASSRGSGYGYTF
DNA: TGTGCCAGCAGCCGGGGTTCGGGCTATGGCTACACCTTC
J: TRBJ1-2
D: NA
size: few
length: 13
V: TRBV7-3

CDR3: CAISESDRAIHF
DNA: TGTGCCATCAGTGAGTCGGACAGGGCTATCCACTTT
J: TRBJ1-6
D: TRBD1
size: NA
length: 12
V: TRBV10-3

CDR3: CSVGDRGGTEAFF
DNA: TGCAGCGTTGGGGACAGGGGAGGTACTGAAGCTTTCTTT
J: TRBJ1-1
D: TRBD1
size: NA
length: 13
V: TRBV29-1

CDR3: CASSATGAENQPQHF
DNA: TGTGCCAGTAGTGCCACAGGGGCCGAGAATCAGCCCCAGCATTTT
J: TRBJ1-5
D: TRBD1
size: NA
length: 15
V: TRBV19

CDR3: CASSFISGGLGEQYF
DNA: TGTGCCAGCAGCTTTATCAGCGGGGGGTTGGGCGAGCAGTACTTC
J: TRBJ2-7
D: TRBD2
size: NA
length: 15
V: TRBV7-6

CDR3: CASSFLLNTEAFF
DNA: TGTGCCAGCAGTTTTTTATTGAACACTGAAGCTTTCTTT
J: TRBJ1-1
D: NA
size: once
length: 13
V: TRBV25-1

CDR3: CASSEAPGGLPLQPQHF
DNA: TGTGCCAGCAGTGAAGCGCCGGGGGGGCTTCCTCTTCAGCCCCAGCATTTT
J: TRBJ1-5
D: NA
size: once
length: 17
V: TRBV6-1

CDR3: CASSGPGGADGYTF
DNA: TGTGCCAGCAGTGGCCCCGGGGGGGCGGATGGCTACACCTTC
J: TRBJ1-2
D: NA
size: NA
length: 14
V: TRBV2

CDR3: CASSVELLATNEKLFF
DNA: TGTGCCAGCAGTGTCGAATTACTGGCAACTAATGAAAAACTGTTTTTT
J: TRBJ1-4
D: NA
size: NA
length: 16
V: TRBV2

CDR3: CASSRSGGAVYEQYF
DNA: TGTGCCAGCAGCCGCAGCGGGGGGGCCGTCTACGAGCAGTACTTC
J: TRBJ2-7
D: TRBD2
size: NA
length: 15
V: TRBV7-2

CDR3: CASSFPGTGSYEQYF
DNA: TGCGCCAGCAGCTTTCCCGGGACAGGGTCCTACGAGCAGTACTTC
J: TRBJ2-7
D: TRBD1
size: NA
length: 15
V: TRBV5-1

CDR3: CASSLERSEQYF
DNA: TGTGCCAGCAGCTTGGAGCGGAGCGAGCAGTACTTC
J: TRBJ2-7
D: NA
size: NA
length: 12
V: TRBV5-4

CDR3: CASSVEGANEKLFF
DNA: TGTGCCAGCAGCGTAGAGGGGGCCAATGAAAAACTGTTTTTT
J: TRBJ1-4
D: TRBD1
size: NA
length: 14
V: TRBV9

CDR3: CASSQEYRVLQPQHF
DNA: TGCGCCAGCAGCCAAGAATACAGAGTACTTCAGCCCCAGCATTTT
J: TRBJ1-5
D: NA
size: NA
length: 15
V: TRBV4-1

CDR3: CASSIRQDGNTIYF
DNA: TGTGCCAGTAGTATCCGACAGGATGGAAACACCATATATTTT
J: TRBJ1-3
D: NA
size: once
length: 14
V: TRBV19

CDR3: CASSLAGGPLDEQFF
DNA: TGTGCCAGCAGTCTAGCGGGAGGGCCGCTCGATGAGCAGTTCTTC
J: TRBJ2-1
D: TRBD2
size: once
length: 15
V: TRBV28

CDR3: CASSPEAPRAGGETQYF
DNA: TGTGCCAGCTCACCGGAAGCTCCCCGGGCTGGAGGAGAGACCCAGTACTTC
J: TRBJ2-5
D: NA
size: NA
length: 17
V: TRBV18

CDR3: CASSAPGTSGNEQFF
DNA: TGTGCCAGCAGTGCGCCCGGGACTAGTGGCAATGAGCAGTTCTTC
J: TRBJ2-1
D: TRBD2
size: NA
length: 15
V: TRBV25-1

CDR3: CASSGGTGGNTEAFF
DNA: TGCGCCAGCAGTGGAGGGACAGGGGGGAACACTGAAGCTTTCTTT
J: TRBJ1-1
D: TRBD1
size: NA
length: 15
V: TRBV10-1

CDR3: CASSLEREYEQYF
DNA: TGTGCCAGCAGCTTGGAACGGGAGTACGAGCAGTACTTC
J: TRBJ2-7
D: NA
size: NA
length: 13
V: TRBV5-4

CDR3: CASSPAGLASPEQYF
DNA: TGTGCCAGCAGCCCCGCGGGACTAGCTTCCCCCGAGCAGTACTTC
J: TRBJ2-7
D: TRBD2
size: NA
length: 15
V: TRBV7-9

CDR3: CASSEAVLAPSNQPQHF
DNA: TGTGCCAGCAGTGAAGCGGTATTGGCACCAAGCAATCAGCCCCAGCATTTT
J: TRBJ1-5
D: NA
size: NA
length: 17
V: TRBV2